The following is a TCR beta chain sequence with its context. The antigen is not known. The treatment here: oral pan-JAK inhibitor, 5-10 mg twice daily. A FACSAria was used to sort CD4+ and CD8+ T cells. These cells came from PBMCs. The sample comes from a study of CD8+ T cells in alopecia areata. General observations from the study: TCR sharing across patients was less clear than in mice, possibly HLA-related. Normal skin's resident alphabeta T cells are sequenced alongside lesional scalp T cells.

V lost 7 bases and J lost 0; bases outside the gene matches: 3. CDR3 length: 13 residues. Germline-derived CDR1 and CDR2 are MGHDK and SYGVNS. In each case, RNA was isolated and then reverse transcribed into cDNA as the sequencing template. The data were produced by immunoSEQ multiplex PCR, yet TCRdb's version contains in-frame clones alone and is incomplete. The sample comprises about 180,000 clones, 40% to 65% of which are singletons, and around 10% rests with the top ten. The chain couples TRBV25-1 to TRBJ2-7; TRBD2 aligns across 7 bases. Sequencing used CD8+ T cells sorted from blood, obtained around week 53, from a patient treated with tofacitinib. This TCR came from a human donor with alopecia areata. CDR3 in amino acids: CASTPGGSYEQYF. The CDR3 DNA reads TGTGCCAGCACCCCGGGGGGCTCCTACGAGCAGTACTTC.